This T cell receptor (beta chain) was observed in a study of shared clonotypes between healthy human individuals. The method was immunoSEQ multiplex PCR; TCRdb's version includes in-frame clones alone and lacks a portion of them. The repertoire includes millions of clones, 85% to 95% of them detected once, and 0.1% to 0.15% sits in the top ten. V was cut by 4 bases and J by 4 bases, with 16 bases left in between. The CDR3 has 14 amino acids. CDR1 is GTSNPN and CDR2 is SVGIG in the germline V gene (reference sequence). J is TRBJ1-1 and V is TRBV30; no clear D gene. Sequenced sample: naive CD4+ T cells sorted from blood. Sample subset: CD45RA+ positively selected. This sequence was found in a man aged 18 to 30 in good health. CDR3 protein: CAWNEAALGTEAFF. CDR3 bases: TGTGCCTGGAACGAGGCTGCTTTGGGCACTGAAGCTTTCTTT.